The 12 T cell receptor beta chains below come from one sample, sequenced in a study of OX40 agonist ivuxolimab in advanced cancers. The assay was immunoSEQ multiplex PCR, and TCRdb's table has in-frame clones only and misses some. The table lists under 65,000 clones, 84% of them singletons. The specimen comprised CD4+ or CD8+ T cells sorted from blood, sampled in a trial of the OX40 agonist ivuxolimab. The receptors come from an adult with an advanced solid tumor such as melanoma, head and neck, liver or kidney cancer.

The genes are TRBV6-5 and TRBJ1-1; 10 nucleotides align to TRBD1. CDR3 length: 15 residues. Germline V gene sequence: CDR1 MNHEY, CDR2 SVGAGI. The trim removed 9 bases at V and 0 bases at J, leaving 7 bases unmatched. As DNA, the CDR3 is TGTGCCAGTACTAGGACAGGGGGTATGAACACTGAAGCTTTCTTT. Protein: CASTRTGGMNTEAFF.

The V and J genes are TRBV21-1 and TRBJ1-5; the D call in the table, TRBD1, was not verified against the DNA. TRBV21-1 is classified as a pseudogene. CDR3 length: 16 amino acids. The CDR3 region has the DNA TGTGCCAGCAGCAAAGCCGGACAGGGGCTGAGACAGCCCCAGCATTTT. Protein: CASSKAGQGLRQPQHF.

The rearrangement joins TRBV5-4 to TRBJ2-1; TRBD2 agrees at 14 bases. Looked up from germline, CDR1 is SGHNT and CDR2 is YYREEE (reference sequence). There are 15 residues in the CDR3. The J segment lost 5 bases and the V segment lost 4 bases, leaving 2 bases of the junction unmatched. This CDR3 reads CASSRLAGGDNEQFF. In DNA, the CDR3 is TGTGCCAGCAGCCGACTAGCGGGGGGGGACAATGAGCAGTTCTTC.

The rearrangement uses TRBV27 and TRBJ1-1, with 11 positions matching TRBD1. CDR3 length: 18 amino acids. J gave up 4 bases and V 6 bases, and 16 bases lay outside the gene matches. The V gene's germline CDR1 is MNHEY and CDR2 SMNVEV (reference sequence). The CDR3 nucleotides read TGTGCCAGCAGCCTAACACGGACAGGGGGCATCGGAGGCACTGAAGCTTTCTTT. Protein sequence: CASSLTRTGGIGGTEAFF.

The chain combines TRBV7-6 with TRBJ2-7; 9 positions agree with TRBD1. Trimming removed 0 bases from V and 4 bases from J; junction bases left unmatched: 7. Looked up from germline, CDR1 is SGHVS and CDR2 is FNYEAQ. This CDR3 comprises 16 residues. CDR3 protein: CASSLASPGQGYEQYF. The CDR3 DNA reads as TGTGCCAGCAGCTTAGCATCACCGGGACAGGGTTACGAGCAGTACTTC.

This chain links TRBV18 with TRBJ2-1; TRBD1 matches 8 bases. The V gene's germline CDR1 is KGHSH and CDR2 LQKENI. V lost 2 bases to trimming and J lost 4 bases; unmatched junction nucleotides: 4. The CDR3 is 15 amino acids. This CDR3 reads CASSPDRGPYNEQFF. In DNA form, the CDR3 reads TGTGCCAGCTCACCAGACAGGGGACCATACAATGAGCAGTTCTTC.

This clone has just a few counts. This chain uses TRBV28 with TRBJ1-2; maybe TRBD1 (6 bases). The germline V and J ends were trimmed by 8 bases and 8 bases, with 21 bases remaining between them. The CDR3 totals 14 residues. Germline CDR1 reads MDHEN; CDR2 reads SYDVKM. The CDR3 bases are TGTGCCAGCTCTCTACAGGGCTTCCAATCCGGCTACACCTTC. Translated: CASSLQGFQSGYTF.

The V gene is TRBV11-2, the J gene TRBJ2-7, with TRBD2 matching 8 bases. J was trimmed by 3 bases and V by 6 bases; bases with no gene match: 7. Germline V gene lookup returns CDR1 SGHAT and CDR2 FQNNGV. The CDR3 totals 14 residues. The DNA of the CDR3 is TGTGCCAGCAGTTCGGCGGGGGGTATCTACGAGCAGTACTTC. Protein product: CASSSAGGIYEQYF.

This clone was counted between two and nine times. The rearrangement links TRBV5-1 to TRBJ2-7; D perhaps matches TRBD2 (5 bases). CDR1 and CDR2 from the germline V gene are SGHRS and YFSETQ. The length of the CDR3 is 15 residues. Trimming left V 4 bases short and J 3 bases short, with 17 bases between. Here the CDR3 reads CASSPTPSGIYEQYF. In DNA form, the CDR3 reads TGCGCCAGCAGCCCCACCCCAAGCGGAATCTACGAGCAGTACTTC. The whole variable domain, remainder taken from reference TRBV5-1 and TRBJ2-7, is KAGVTQTPRYLIKTRGQQVTLSCSPISGHRSVSWYQQTPGQGLQFLFEYFSETQRNKGNFPGRFSGRQFSNSRSEMNVSTLELGDSALYLCASSPTPSGIYEQYFGPGTRLTVT.

The gene calls are TRBV28 and TRBJ1-1; D is perhaps TRBD1 (5 bases). Germline V gene sequence: CDR1 MDHEN, CDR2 SYDVKM. Trimming left V 4 bases short and J 7 bases short, with 19 bases between. The CDR3 covers 15 residues. Here the CDR3 DNA reads TGTGCCAGCAGTTCCGTCGCGGCAGGGAGAATTGAAGCTTTCTTT. Translated: CASSSVAAGRIEAFF.

The sample holds one count of this clone. The V and J genes are TRBV2 and TRBJ1-1; TRBD1 is a possible D gene (6 bases). Germline lookup yields CDR1 SNHLY and CDR2 FYNNEI. V was cut by 7 bases and J by 6 bases, with 12 bases left in between. This CDR3 is built from 12 residues. The CDR3, as DNA: TGTGCCAGCACAAGGGGGAAGTCTGAAGCTTTCTTT. This codes for CASTRGKSEAFF.

The rearrangement links TRBV7-9 to TRBJ2-5, with no clear D. This CDR3 is 15 amino acids long. CDR1 is SEHNR and CDR2 is FQNEAQ in the germline V gene (reference sequence). Trimming pared 0 bases from V and 1 base from J, leaving 9 bases between. Written as DNA, the CDR3 is TGTGCCAGCAGCTTAGCGGCACCCTTCCAAGAGACCCAGTACTTC. As protein: CASSLAAPFQETQYF.